The rows below give T cell receptor beta chains drawn from one sample of a study of blood T cells in healthy people across ages. TCRdb reprocessed the 5' RACE reads via MiXCR and lists one record per CDR3 protein. The data hold just over 1 million distinct CDR3 sequences, with 45% observed a single time. Material: blood. The receptors were sampled from a woman aged 60-70 years in good health. CDR3s include the opening cysteine and the closing phenylalanine or tryptophan.

>TRBV6-5
CASSYYRPSSTDTQYF
>TRBV29-1
CSVDNGTSGWGEQYF
>TRBV6-5
CASRNSDRGLGEQYF
>TRBV13
CASSRTSGYNEQYF
>TRBV10-3
CAISEGTGGDEQYF
>TRBV12-3/TRBV12-4
CASSPHDRGDYEQYF
>TRBV6-2/TRBV6-3
CASSRRELAYNEQFF
>TRBV6-5
CASKRQYSTDTQYF
>TRBV11-2
CASSWMGTGRWNEQYF
>TRBV20-1
CSAHPLPTQYF
>TRBV7-9
CASSKTGISGANVLTF